Each of the 31 T cell receptor beta chains below was sequenced from the same sample in a study of blood T cell repertoires in COVID-19. Repertoires were generated with immunoSEQ multiplex PCR, while TCRdb's copy carries only in-frame clones and drops some. The table lists 95,000 to 100,000 clones, about 89% of them singletons. The sample taken for sequencing was peripheral blood. The receptors derive from a man aged 45-65 years with acute or convalescent COVID-19.

The rearrangement joins TRBV6-6 to TRBJ1-1; D uncertain. Trimming removed 2 bases from V and 5 bases from J, with 6 bases in between. The germline V gene has CDR1 MNHNY and CDR2 SVGAGI (reference sequence). This CDR3 has 12 residues. CDR3 coding DNA: TGTGCCAGCAGTTACACGGGTACTGAAGCTTTCTTT. Translating it yields CASSYTGTEAFF.

The V call is TRBV11-2, the J call TRBJ1-6; D not resolved. Germline CDR1 reads SGHAT; CDR2 reads FQNNGV. The CDR3 covers 17 residues. The V end was cut by 0 bases, the J end by 0 bases, with 9 bases between. CDR3 bases: TGTGCCAGCAGCTTAGAATCAGGATTCTCCTATAATTCACCCCTCCACTTT. Translating it yields CASSLESGFSYNSPLHF.

The V and J genes are TRBV6-6 and TRBJ2-1; 12 nucleotides align to TRBD1. Germline V gene sequence: CDR1 MNHNY, CDR2 SVGAGI (reference sequence). V dropped 2 bases and J dropped 9; count of bases not matched to a gene: 5. The CDR3 totals 15 residues. CDR3 nucleotides: TGTGCCAGCAGTTACCTGGGACAGGGGGCGGGTGAGCAGTTCTTC. Protein: CASSYLGQGAGEQFF.

Details on this clone: The sample has other DNA sequences that encode this CDR3 too. The chain links TRBV29-1 to TRBJ1-2, with 11 bases lining up with TRBD1. Germline V lookup: CDR1 SQVTM, CDR2 ANQGSEA. The CDR3 totals 12 residues. J was trimmed by 7 bases and V by 3 bases; bases with no gene match: 1. CDR3 loop: CSVEGQGGGYTF. The CDR3 DNA follows: TGCAGCGTTGAGGGACAGGGGGGTGGCTACACCTTC. Complete variable domain (other parts from reference TRBV29-1 and TRBJ1-2): SAVISQKPSRDICQRGTSLTIQCQVDSQVTMMFWYRQQPGQSLTLIATANQGSEATYESGFVIDKFPISRPNLTFSTLTVSNMSPEDSSIYLCSVEGQGGGYTFGSGTRLTVV.

The sample holds a few counts of this clone. This chain connects TRBV9 to TRBJ2-1; D is ambiguous. Germline CDR1 and CDR2: SGDLS and YYNGEE. CDR3 length: 14 residues. V lost 4 bases and J lost 7, with 15 bases in between. The CDR3 nucleotides are TGTGCCAGCAGCTTTGGGCCCCTCCCGAATGAGCAGTTCTTC. It yields the protein CASSFGPLPNEQFF.

This chain links TRBV15 with TRBJ1-1; TRBD1 aligns across 7 bases. Losses at the gene ends were 8 bases for V and 0 bases for J; bases not matched to a gene: 3. CDR1 LNHNV and CDR2 YYDKDF come from the germline V gene (reference sequence). The CDR3 is 13 amino acids. The CDR3 DNA reads TGTGCCACCCAGGGGGATATGAACACTGAAGCTTTCTTT. Its protein product is CATQGDMNTEAFF. Drawing the rest from reference TRBV15 and TRBJ1-1, the complete variable domain is DAMVIQNPRYQVTQFGKPVTLSCSQTLNHNVMYWYQQKSSQAPKLLFHYYDKDFNNEADTPDNFQSRRPNTSFCFLDIRSPGLGDTAMYLCATQGDMNTEAFFGQGTRLTVV.

The chain uses TRBV5-1 and TRBJ2-1; the D is unclear. V gave up 7 bases and J gave up 4 bases, with 18 bases separating them. This CDR3 has 15 amino acids. The V gene's germline CDR1 is SGHRS and CDR2 YFSETQ. The CDR3 sequence is CASRSLSRSYNEQFF. DNA for the CDR3: TGCGCCAGCCGCTCACTTAGCCGGTCGTACAATGAGCAGTTCTTC.

The chain carries TRBV5-8 and TRBJ2-5, with D possibly TRBD1 on 5 matching bases. V was pared by 4 bases and J by 5 bases, with 18 bases between. The CDR3 contains 15 residues. Germline V gene sequence: CDR1 SGHTS, CDR2 YDEGEE. This CDR3 is CASSPLTGGRETQYF. The CDR3 DNA reads as TGTGCCAGCAGCCCCCTCACAGGCGGCCGGGAGACCCAGTACTTC.

This sequence joins TRBV2 and TRBJ2-3, with 9 bases lining up with TRBD2. The CDR3 consists of 19 residues. J gave up 2 bases and V 7 bases, and 19 bases lay outside the gene matches. Germline values: CDR1 SNHLY, CDR2 FYNNEI. CDR3 nucleotide sequence: TGTGCCAGCATTGTCCGGTCAGGCCTAGCGGGGATACTCACAGATACGCAGTATTTT. Protein product: CASIVRSGLAGILTDTQYF.

This chain links TRBV20-1 with TRBJ1-5; 8 nucleotides agree with TRBD1. The junction had 10 bases not matched to a gene; V was cut back by 3 bases and J by 0 bases. Germline lookup yields CDR1 DFQATT and CDR2 SNEGSKA (reference sequence). CDR3 size: 17 residues. The chain's CDR3 is CSASGGQGASSNQPQHF. In DNA form, the CDR3 reads TGCAGTGCTAGTGGGGGGCAGGGGGCAAGTAGCAATCAGCCCCAGCATTTT.

The V call is TRBV18, the J call TRBJ1-1; 9 nucleotides align to TRBD1. The germline gives CDR1 KGHSH, CDR2 LQKENI. CDR3 length: 13 amino acids. J gave up 0 bases and V 8 bases, and 1 base lay outside the gene matches. CDR3 nucleotide sequence: TGTGCCAGCGGGACAGGGATGAACACTGAAGCTTTCTTT. It translates to CASGTGMNTEAFF.

The V call is TRBV11-3, the J call TRBJ2-7; D possibly corresponds to TRBD1 (5 bases). CDR3 length: 15 amino acids. Trimming took off 0 bases at V and 3 bases at J, with 12 bases between the two ends. Germline lookup yields CDR1 SGHNT and CDR2 YENEEA. The CDR3 DNA is TGTGCCAGCAGCTTAGATGGGGCAGGGCACTACGAGCAGTACTTC. As protein: CASSLDGAGHYEQYF.

The chain uses TRBV6-4 and TRBJ2-2; 10 nucleotides align to TRBD2. J was trimmed by 2 bases and V by 5 bases; bases with no gene match: 5. Germline CDR1 is MRHNA and CDR2 is SNTAGT. The CDR3 totals 16 residues. CDR3 DNA: TGTGCCAGCAGTCGCGGGACTAGCGCAAACACCGGGGAGCTGTTTTTT. This codes for CASSRGTSANTGELFF.

The chain has TRBV4-3 and TRBJ2-7; 9 nucleotides match TRBD1. Germline CDR1 is LGHNA and CDR2 is YSLEER. This CDR3 has 17 amino acids. V trimming: 4 bases; J trimming: 2 bases; junction bases outside the gene matches: 12. CDR3 sequence: CASSPRIGQGMAYEQYF. In DNA form, the CDR3 reads TGCGCCAGCAGCCCCAGAATAGGACAGGGGATGGCCTACGAGCAGTACTTC.

The rearrangement links TRBV27 to TRBJ1-2; 8 positions agree with TRBD1. Trimming at V came to 6 bases and at J to 10 bases, leaving 10 bases not matched to a gene. There are 13 residues in the CDR3. The germline V gene has CDR1 MNHEY and CDR2 SMNVEV (reference sequence). CDR3 sequence: CASSRNRDRFYTF. The CDR3 coding sequence is TGTGCCAGCAGCAGAAACCGGGACAGGTTCTACACCTTC.

This clone was seen just once. The gene calls are TRBV11-2 and TRBJ2-3, with 11 positions matching TRBD2. Germline V gene data show CDR1 as SGHAT and CDR2 as FQNNGV. The CDR3 is 16 residues long. V shed 6 bases, J shed 0 bases, and the junction held 5 bases outside the gene matches. The CDR3 is CASRPRLAGSTDTQYF. CDR3 bases: TGTGCCAGCAGACCCCGACTAGCGGGGAGCACAGATACGCAGTATTTT.

The rearrangement joins TRBV2 to TRBJ1-2; the D is unclear. From germline, CDR1 is SNHLY and CDR2 FYNNEI. The CDR3 has 14 residues. V lost 6 bases to trimming and J lost 0 bases, with 11 bases between them. The CDR3 sequence is CASRPTATNYGYTF. CDR3 sequence (DNA): TGTGCCAGCAGGCCTACAGCAACTAACTATGGCTACACCTTC.

This sequence joins TRBV4-2 and TRBJ2-2, with D perhaps TRBD1 (5 bases). The CDR3 length is 17 residues. Trimming stripped 4 bases from V and 0 bases from J, with 15 bases between. Germline CDR1 and CDR2: LGHNA and YNFKEQ. CDR3 amino acids: CASSPEDRSSNTGELFF. Here the CDR3 DNA reads TGTGCCAGCAGCCCAGAAGACAGAAGTTCGAACACCGGGGAGCTGTTTTTT.

The V call is TRBV3-1 (or the pseudogene TRBV3-2), the J call TRBJ1-1; no reliable D call. The ends were cut back, 5 bases at V and 1 base at J, with 8 bases in the middle. CDR3 length equals 13 residues. Germline lookup yields CDR1 LGHDT and CDR2 YNNKEL (reference sequence). The CDR3: CASSSNQNTEAFF. The CDR3 nucleotides are TGTGCCAGCAGCTCAAATCAGAACACTGAAGCTTTCTTT.

The chain links TRBV6-6 to TRBJ1-2, with 12 bases that match TRBD1. J lost 7 bases, V lost 4 bases, and 4 bases had no gene match. From germline, CDR1 is MNHNY and CDR2 SVGAGI (reference sequence). The CDR3 has 14 residues. The CDR3 region is CASSSGTGGSGYTF. The CDR3 DNA follows: TGTGCCAGCAGTTCCGGGACAGGGGGCAGTGGCTACACCTTC.

The CDR3 loop is CASSNTGGVHYGYTF. As DNA, the CDR3 is TGTGCCAGCAGTAACACAGGGGGCGTACACTATGGCTACACCTTC. This chain links TRBV6-5 with TRBJ1-2; TRBD1 matches 9 bases. The CDR3 is 15 amino acids. Unmatched junction bases numbered 7, after V lost 5 bases and J lost 3 bases. Germline CDR1 is MNHEY and CDR2 is SVGAGI.

The chain uses TRBV3-1 (or the pseudogene TRBV3-2) and TRBJ1-5; unclear D gene. The ends were cut back, 3 bases at V and 7 bases at J, with 7 bases in the middle. CDR1 is LGHDT and CDR2 is YNNKEL in the germline V gene (reference sequence). This CDR3 comprises 12 residues. CDR3 coding DNA: TGTGCCAGCAGCCACCCGGGGCAGCCCCAGCATTTT. This translates into CASSHPGQPQHF.

The chain joins TRBV7-6 to TRBJ1-5, with D uncertain. CDR3 length equals 13 residues. Germline V gives CDR1 SGHVS, CDR2 FNYEAQ. V lost 3 bases to trimming and J lost 7 bases, with 10 bases between them. The CDR3 nucleotides read TGTGCCAGCAGCTTGAGGATTGGACAGCCCCAGCATTTT. Its translation: CASSLRIGQPQHF.

The CDR3 region is CSVVGGETQYF. As DNA, the CDR3 is TGCAGCGTTGTGGGGGGAGAGACCCAGTACTTC. This chain uses TRBV29-1 with TRBJ2-5, with a possible D match to TRBD2 (6 bases). This CDR3 is built from 11 residues. Germline-derived CDR1 and CDR2 are SQVTM and ANQGSEA. Trimming removed 4 bases at V and 4 bases at J, with 7 bases between.

The gene calls are TRBV6-5 and TRBJ2-1, with 10 bases aligning to TRBD2. V was clipped by 7 bases and J by 4 bases; unmatched bases: 7. From germline, CDR1 is MNHEY and CDR2 SVGAGI. CDR3 length: 15 residues. The CDR3 sequence is CASTPSGGPYNEQFF. CDR3 DNA sequence: TGTGCCAGCACGCCTAGCGGGGGACCGTACAATGAGCAGTTCTTC.

This clone occurred once. The chain is built from TRBV12-5 and TRBJ1-1; D is uncertain. Between the trimmed V and J ends, which lost 10 bases and 1 base, there was a span of 13 bases. The germline V gene has CDR1 LGHNT and CDR2 FRNRAP. The CDR3 runs to 13 residues. The CDR3 DNA is TGTGCTACCGCTATCCCCCCGAACACTGAAGCTTTCTTT. Encoded protein: CATAIPPNTEAFF.

The chain couples TRBV19 to TRBJ1-4; D remains unclear. Trimming cost V 4 bases and J 7 bases, with 16 bases left between them. This CDR3 is 15 amino acids long. Per germline, CDR1 LNHDA and CDR2 SQIVND (reference sequence). CDR3 amino acids: CASSTFRGPGEKLFF. For the CDR3, the DNA is TGTGCCAGTAGTACATTCAGAGGCCCGGGTGAAAAACTGTTTTTT. Supplemented by reference TRBV19 and TRBJ1-4, the full variable domain reads DGGITQSPKYLFRKEGQNVTLSCEQNLNHDAMYWYRQDPGQGLRLIYYSQIVNDFQKGDIAEGYSVSREKKESFPLTVTSAQKNPTAFYLCASSTFRGPGEKLFFGSGTQLSVL.

V is TRBV2 and J is TRBJ2-5, with D possibly being TRBD2 (5 bases). The ends were cut back, 6 bases at V and 5 bases at J, with 13 bases in the middle. The CDR3 totals 13 residues. Germline-derived CDR1 and CDR2 are SNHLY and FYNNEI. The CDR3 loop is CASSLMRVETQYF. CDR3 sequence (DNA): TGTGCCAGCAGCCTTATGAGGGTGGAGACCCAGTACTTC.

Here the CDR3 DNA reads TGCGCCAGCAGCTTGGATCCCAGGATTTTCCAAGAGACCCAGTACTTC. Protein sequence: CASSLDPRIFQETQYF. This sequence joins TRBV5-1 and TRBJ2-5; D unresolved. V was clipped by 0 bases and J by 1 base, with 13 bases between them. The CDR3 consists of 16 residues. Germline V gene sequence: CDR1 SGHRS, CDR2 YFSETQ.

The rearrangement links TRBV15 to TRBJ1-1; D may be TRBD1 (5 bases). Germline CDR1 reads LNHNV; CDR2 reads YYDKDF (reference sequence). The CDR3 is 14 residues long. The germline V and J ends were trimmed by 0 bases and 3 bases, with 8 bases remaining between them. The CDR3 sequence: CATSRDWGDTEAFF. The CDR3 DNA sequence: TGTGCCACCAGCAGAGATTGGGGGGACACTGAAGCTTTCTTT.

The chain carries TRBV5-1 and TRBJ2-5; D is perhaps TRBD1 (5 bases). Germline V lookup: CDR1 SGHRS, CDR2 YFSETQ. This CDR3 is 14 amino acids long. Deletions cut 0 bases from V and 5 bases from J, with 11 bases between. The CDR3 spells CASSLERGGETQYF. Written as DNA, the CDR3 is TGCGCCAGCAGCTTGGAAAGGGGTGGTGAGACCCAGTACTTC.